Listed below are T cell receptor beta chains from one sample, sequenced in a study of shared clonotypes between healthy human individuals. Produced via immunoSEQ multiplex PCR; TCRdb's table is partial and in-frame only. The repertoire includes 550,000 to 600,000 clones, 95% to 98% of them detected once, and around 0.3% sits in the top ten. Sequenced input: naive CD8+ T cells sorted from blood. These TCRs come from a man under 40 in good health. The CDR3 runs from the conserved cysteine through the conserved F or W. A D gene is named only where the DNA matches it firmly. The listing skips clone size in some rows; elsewhere it reads once, few, many or a size class.

V: TRBV29-1; size: -; D: -; length: 13; J: TRBJ2-7; CDR3: CSVATTDSYEQYF; DNA: TGCAGCGTCGCTACGACAGATAGCTACGAGCAGTACTTC
V: TRBV4-3; size: once; D: TRBD1; length: 17; J: TRBJ2-2; CDR3: CASSQHIRDRGDGELFF; DNA: TGCGCCAGCAGCCAGCATATCCGGGACAGAGGGGACGGGGAGCTGTTTTTT
V: TRBV7-9; size: -; D: -; length: 14; J: TRBJ2-7; CDR3: CASSQGTNSYEQYF; DNA: TGTGCCAGCAGCCAGGGTACGAACTCCTACGAGCAGTACTTC
V: TRBV6-5; size: -; D: -; length: 14; J: TRBJ2-1; CDR3: CASTLGGPNNEQFF; DNA: TGTGCCAGCACCCTGGGGGGACCCAACAATGAGCAGTTCTTC
V: TRBV15; size: -; D: TRBD1; length: 14; J: TRBJ2-7; CDR3: CATSLRTGAYEQYF; DNA: TGTGCCACCAGCCTTAGGACAGGGGCCTACGAGCAGTACTTC
V: TRBV27; size: few; D: -; length: 12; J: TRBJ1-2; CDR3: CASSLTTGPWTF; DNA: TGTGCCAGCAGTTTAACCACAGGGCCGTGGACCTTC
V: TRBV7-8; size: -; D: TRBD2; length: 15; J: TRBJ2-5; CDR3: CASSLLAGFQETQYF; DNA: TGTGCCAGCAGCTTACTAGCGGGATTCCAAGAGACCCAGTACTTC
V: TRBV6-5; size: -; D: -; length: 15; J: TRBJ2-3; CDR3: CASTRDALNTDTQYF; DNA: TGTGCCAGCACTCGGGACGCCTTAAACACAGATACGCAGTATTTT
V: TRBV6-1; size: -; D: -; length: 10; J: TRBJ2-7; CDR3: CASGTYEQYF; DNA: TGTGCCAGCGGGACGTACGAGCAGTACTTC
V: TRBV5-5; size: -; D: -; length: 14; J: TRBJ2-7; CDR3: CASSLDGTYYEQYF; DNA: TGTGCCAGCAGCTTGGATGGAACATACTACGAGCAGTACTTC
V: TRBV29-1; size: -; D: -; length: 14; J: TRBJ2-7; CDR3: CSVEDRDYSYEQYF; DNA: TGCAGCGTTGAAGATCGCGACTACTCCTACGAGCAGTACTTC
V: TRBV4-1; size: -; D: TRBD2; length: 15; J: TRBJ2-7; CDR3: CASSQDKGLAYEQYF; DNA: TGCGCCAGCAGCCAAGATAAAGGACTAGCGTACGAGCAGTACTTC
V: TRBV15; size: -; D: -; length: 15; J: TRBJ2-1; CDR3: CATSRDREVGNEQFF; DNA: TGTGCCACCAGCAGAGACAGGGAGGTGGGAAATGAGCAGTTCTTC
V: TRBV7-7; size: -; D: -; length: 15; J: TRBJ2-1; CDR3: CASSLRQESPNEQFF; DNA: TGTGCTAGCAGCTTAAGACAGGAAAGCCCCAATGAGCAGTTCTTC
V: TRBV9; size: -; D: -; length: 13; J: TRBJ2-7; CDR3: CASSVGLAGEQYF; DNA: TGTGCCAGCAGCGTAGGTTTGGCGGGTGAGCAGTACTTC
V: TRBV7-9; size: -; D: -; length: 11; J: TRBJ1-4; CDR3: CASSFGEKLFF; DNA: TGTGCCAGCAGCTTTGGTGAAAAACTGTTTTTT
V: TRBV4-1; size: -; D: TRBD2; length: 15; J: TRBJ2-1; CDR3: CASSQEPGLANEQFF; DNA: TGCGCCAGCAGCCAAGAGCCCGGACTAGCAAATGAGCAGTTCTTC
V: TRBV7-9; size: -; D: -; length: 17; J: TRBJ1-3; CDR3: CASSLLGQPHSGNTIYF; DNA: TGTGCCAGCAGCTTATTGGGGCAGCCTCACTCTGGAAACACCATATATTTT
V: TRBV30; size: -; D: -; length: 14; J: TRBJ2-3; CDR3: CAWSPGSTTDTQYF; DNA: TGTGCCTGGAGTCCCGGGTCCACCACAGATACGCAGTATTTT
V: TRBV9; size: -; D: -; length: 17; J: TRBJ2-1; CDR3: CASSVGDASYSYNEQFF; DNA: TGTGCCAGCAGCGTAGGGGACGCAAGCTACTCCTACAATGAGCAGTTCTTC
V: TRBV15; size: -; D: TRBD2; length: 17; J: TRBJ2-5; CDR3: CATSRDRRVAGTETQYF; DNA: TGTGCCACCAGCAGAGATCGTCGGGTAGCGGGAACAGAGACCCAGTACTTC